This entry lists 3 T cell receptor beta chains sequenced from one sample in a study of cytomegalovirus exposure and HLA in healthy donors. 13 Jbeta primers and 60 Vbeta primers were used for the PCR. Produced via immunoSEQ multiplex PCR; TCRdb's table is partial and in-frame only. The table shows around 94,000 clones, with roughly 71% occurring only once. Source material: PBMCs. Source of these receptors: a woman aged 40 to 50 in good health and CMV-seronegative.

V usage is TRBV7-8 and J usage is TRBJ1-1, with 7 bases lining up with TRBD1. In germline, CDR1 is SGHVS, CDR2 FQNEAQ. The CDR3 is 14 amino acids. With V trimmed by 1 base and J by 8 bases, 7 bases remained unmatched. For the CDR3, the DNA is TGTGCCAGCAGCTTAGAGATAAGGGGGCTCGAAGCTTTCTTT. Its translation is CASSLEIRGLEAFF. Together with reference TRBV7-8 and TRBJ1-1, the CDR3 gives the full variable domain: GAGVSQSPRYKVAKRGQDVALRCDPISGHVSLFWYQQALGQGPEFLTYFQNEAQLDKSGLPSDRFFAERPEGSVSTLKIQRTQQEDSAVYLCASSLEIRGLEAFFGQGTRLTVV.

The genes are TRBV4-3 and TRBJ1-1; D gene unclear. The CDR3 contains 17 residues. In germline, CDR1 is LGHNA, CDR2 YSLEER. V gave up 1 base and J gave up 0 bases, with 15 bases separating them. The CDR3 sequence: CASSQGLIRNLNTEAFF. The DNA for the CDR3 is TGCGCCAGCAGCCAAGGTCTAATCCGCAACTTGAACACTGAAGCTTTCTTT.

CDR3 loop: CASSVEPQGNNSPLHF. In DNA form, the CDR3 reads TGTGCCAGCAGCGTAGAACCACAGGGTAACAATTCACCCCTCCACTTT. The chain recombines TRBV9 with TRBJ1-6; TRBD1 is a possible D gene (6 bases). V was shortened by 0 bases and J by 7 bases, with 14 bases between the two germline ends. The CDR3 extends over 16 amino acids. CDR1 and CDR2 (germline): SGDLS, YYNGEE.